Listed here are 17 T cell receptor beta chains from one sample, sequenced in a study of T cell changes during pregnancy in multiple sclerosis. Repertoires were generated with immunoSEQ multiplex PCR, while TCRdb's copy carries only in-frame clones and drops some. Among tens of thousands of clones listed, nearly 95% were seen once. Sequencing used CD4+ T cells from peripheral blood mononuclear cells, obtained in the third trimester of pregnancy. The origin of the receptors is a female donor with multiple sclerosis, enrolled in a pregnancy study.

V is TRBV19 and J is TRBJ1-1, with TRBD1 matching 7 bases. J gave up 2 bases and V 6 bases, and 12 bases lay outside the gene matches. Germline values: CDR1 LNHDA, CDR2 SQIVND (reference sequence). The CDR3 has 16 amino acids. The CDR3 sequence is CASSPVGQKLNTEAFF. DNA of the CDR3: TGTGCCAGTAGCCCAGTGGGACAGAAACTAAACACTGAAGCTTTCTTT.

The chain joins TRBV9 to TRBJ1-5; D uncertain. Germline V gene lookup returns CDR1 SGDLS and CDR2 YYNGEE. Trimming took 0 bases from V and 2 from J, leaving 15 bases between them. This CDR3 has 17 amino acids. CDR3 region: CASSVARRLWGNQPQHF. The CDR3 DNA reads TGTGCCAGCAGCGTAGCTCGGCGACTCTGGGGCAATCAGCCCCAGCATTTT.

The CDR3 DNA is TGTGCCAGTAGTCCACAGGGGGCCGGGGCAGATACGCAGTATTTT. The encoded protein is CASSPQGAGADTQYF. The rearrangement uses TRBV19 and TRBJ2-3; 9 nucleotides agree with TRBD1. Germline CDR1 is LNHDA and CDR2 is SQIVND (reference sequence). With 5 bases clipped from V and 4 bases from J, the junction kept 7 bases outside the gene matches. CDR3 length: 15 amino acids.

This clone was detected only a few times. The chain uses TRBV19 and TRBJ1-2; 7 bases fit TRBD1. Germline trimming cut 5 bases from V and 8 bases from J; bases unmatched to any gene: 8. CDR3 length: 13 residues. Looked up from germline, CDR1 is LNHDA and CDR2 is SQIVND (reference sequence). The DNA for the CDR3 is TGTGCCAGTAGTCTCCGGGACAGTAGGGGCTACACCTTC. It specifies CASSLRDSRGYTF.

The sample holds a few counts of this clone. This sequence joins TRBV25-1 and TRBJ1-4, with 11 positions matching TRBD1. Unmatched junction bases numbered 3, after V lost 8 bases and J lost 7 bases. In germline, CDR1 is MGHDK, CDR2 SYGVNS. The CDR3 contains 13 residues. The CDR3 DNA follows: TGTGCCAGCGGACAGGGGGCGGGTGAAAAACTGTTTTTT. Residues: CASGQGAGEKLFF.

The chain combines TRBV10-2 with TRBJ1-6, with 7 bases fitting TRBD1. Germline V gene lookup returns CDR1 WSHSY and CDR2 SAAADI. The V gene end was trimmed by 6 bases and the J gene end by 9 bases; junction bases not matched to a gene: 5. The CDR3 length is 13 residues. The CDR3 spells CASRQGSSSPLHF. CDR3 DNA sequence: TGCGCCAGCAGACAGGGGTCGTCTTCACCCCTCCACTTT.

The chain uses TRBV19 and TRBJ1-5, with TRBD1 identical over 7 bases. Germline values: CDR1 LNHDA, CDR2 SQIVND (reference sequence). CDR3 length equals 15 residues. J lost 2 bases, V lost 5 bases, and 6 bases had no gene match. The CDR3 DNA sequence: TGTGCCAGTAGTCGTGACAGGGCGGGCAATCAGCCCCAGCATTTT. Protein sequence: CASSRDRAGNQPQHF.

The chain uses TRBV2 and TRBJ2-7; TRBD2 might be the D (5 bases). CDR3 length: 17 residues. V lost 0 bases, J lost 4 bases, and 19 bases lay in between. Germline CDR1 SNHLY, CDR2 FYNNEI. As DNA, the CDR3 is TGTGCCAGCAGTGAAGCCCCTCAGCGGCCCCTCCAGTACGAGCAGTACTTC. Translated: CASSEAPQRPLQYEQYF.

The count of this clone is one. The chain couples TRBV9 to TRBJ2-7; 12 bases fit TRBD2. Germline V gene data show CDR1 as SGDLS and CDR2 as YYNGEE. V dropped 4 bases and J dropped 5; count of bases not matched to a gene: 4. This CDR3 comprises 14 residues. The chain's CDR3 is CASSSSGGENEQYF. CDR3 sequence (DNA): TGTGCCAGCAGCTCTAGCGGGGGGGAGAACGAGCAGTACTTC.

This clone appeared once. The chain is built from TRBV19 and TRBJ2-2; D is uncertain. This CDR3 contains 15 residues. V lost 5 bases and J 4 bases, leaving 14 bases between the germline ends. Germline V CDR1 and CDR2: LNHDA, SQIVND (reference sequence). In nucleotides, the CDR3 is TGTGCCAGTAGTGACTTCTCTCGAAGCACCGGGGAGCTGTTTTTT. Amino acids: CASSDFSRSTGELFF.

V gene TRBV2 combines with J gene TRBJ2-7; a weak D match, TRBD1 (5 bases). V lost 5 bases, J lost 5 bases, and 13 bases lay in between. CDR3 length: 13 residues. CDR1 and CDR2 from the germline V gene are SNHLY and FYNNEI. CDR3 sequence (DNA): TGTGCCAGCAGTTCCAGGGTTTTACACGAGCAGTACTTC. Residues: CASSSRVLHEQYF.

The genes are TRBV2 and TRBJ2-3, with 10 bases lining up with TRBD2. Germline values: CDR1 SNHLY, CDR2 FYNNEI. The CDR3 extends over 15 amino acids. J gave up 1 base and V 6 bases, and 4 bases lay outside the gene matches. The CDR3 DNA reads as TGTGCCAGCAGGACTCTAGCGGGGGGCACAGATACGCAGTATTTT. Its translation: CASRTLAGGTDTQYF.

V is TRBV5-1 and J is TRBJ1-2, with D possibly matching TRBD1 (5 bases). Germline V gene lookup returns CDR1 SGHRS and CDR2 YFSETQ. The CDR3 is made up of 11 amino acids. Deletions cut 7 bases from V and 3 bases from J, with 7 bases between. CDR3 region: CASGGDYGYTF. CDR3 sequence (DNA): TGCGCCAGCGGAGGGGACTATGGCTACACCTTC.

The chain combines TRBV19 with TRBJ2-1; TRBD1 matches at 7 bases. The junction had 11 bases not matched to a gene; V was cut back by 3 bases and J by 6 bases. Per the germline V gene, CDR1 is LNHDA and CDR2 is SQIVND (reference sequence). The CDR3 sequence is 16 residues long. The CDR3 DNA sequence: TGTGCCAGTAGTATGCGAGACAGGGTGGATCGCAATGAGCAGTTCTTC. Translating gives CASSMRDRVDRNEQFF.

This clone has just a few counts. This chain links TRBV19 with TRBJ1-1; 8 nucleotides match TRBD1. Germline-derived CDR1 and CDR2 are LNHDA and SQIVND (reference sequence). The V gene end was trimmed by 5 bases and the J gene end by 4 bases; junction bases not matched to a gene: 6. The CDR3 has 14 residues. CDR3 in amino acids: CASSSRQGITEAFF. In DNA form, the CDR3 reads TGTGCCAGTAGTTCCCGACAGGGGATCACTGAAGCTTTCTTT. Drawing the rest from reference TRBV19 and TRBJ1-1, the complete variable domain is DGGITQSPKYLFRKEGQNVTLSCEQNLNHDAMYWYRQDPGQGLRLIYYSQIVNDFQKGDIAEGYSVSREKKESFPLTVTSAQKNPTAFYLCASSSRQGITEAFFGQGTRLTVV.

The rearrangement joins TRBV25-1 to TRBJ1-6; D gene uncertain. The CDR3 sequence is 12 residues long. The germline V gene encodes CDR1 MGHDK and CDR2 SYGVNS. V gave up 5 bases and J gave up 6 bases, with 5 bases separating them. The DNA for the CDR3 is TGTGCCAGCAGTACTCGTAATTCACCCCTCCACTTT. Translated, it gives CASSTRNSPLHF.

CDR3 bases: TGCGCCAGCAGCCCATTCGGGCCCGCCGGGGGAGATACGCAGTATTTT. Its protein is CASSPFGPAGGDTQYF. The chain joins TRBV4-1 to TRBJ2-3, with D perhaps matching TRBD2 (6 bases). V was clipped by 4 bases and J by 5 bases, with 19 bases between them. Germline loops: CDR1 MGHRA, CDR2 YSYEKL. The CDR3 is 16 residues long.